This T cell receptor beta chain was identified in a study of blood T cell repertoires in COVID-19 (dated by TCRdb to 2020 to 2022). With regard to the full study: Collaborator samples came from the United States, Italy and Spain and covered acute and convalescent phases of COVID-19. The prospective study material was composed of cDNA or gDNA derived from T cells, B-cell-depleted T cells, or PBMCs. Deeply sampled blood TCRbeta repertoires from subjects exposed to, actively infected with, or recovered from COVID-19 were included in the dataset. The repertoires were made available in a free public database intended to serve as a resource for research on the immune response to SARS-CoV-2. Samples were obtained from the ongoing ImmuneRACE study (first 160 participants) and from some 1,300 subjects provided by 6 global collaborators. Nearly every sample came with metadata listing a de-identified subject ID, COVID-19 status, age in years and sex. HLA class I and class II types, where available, came from metadata supplied by the sample provider rather than from assay-based typing. Summary of the overall study and its limitations: How much clinical and demographic metadata was included differed by source and by participant, and the metadata was provided uncurated.

Collaborating institutions collected whole blood in K2EDTA tubes following their own protocols. For TCRbeta analysis, collaborator samples were shipped as frozen whole blood, as isolated PBMCs, or as DNA extracted from either sample type. V drops 1 base and J drops 4 bases, leaving 10 bases in between. Spanning cysteine to phenylalanine, the CDR3 consists of 14 amino acids. The kept DNA is CDR3 alone, 42 bases in frame from the first base. From a lookup of the germline V gene, CDR1 and CDR2 are SGHNT and YENEEA. As regards this clone: Its binding antigen is unknown. Per-nucleotide qualities are absent, and no much larger clonotype sits a single base away.

TCRbeta CDR3 regions were amplified from genomic DNA using the immunoSEQ Assay, a bias-controlled multiplex PCR. The published analysis was carried out like this. Within the assay, amplification of reference gene primers was used to estimate how many nucleated cells each sample contained. To quantify the absolute abundance of each unique TCRbeta CDR3 rearrangement, sequence reads were collapsed and filtered. For each sample, productive Simpson clonality was calculated as the square root of Simpson's diversity index across productive rearrangements. Entries here come from immuneACCESS through TCRdb and include only in-frame sequences with V and J called. Some clones fail to appear in such tables; in the studies checked, an unresolved V gene covers under half of the shortfall, and the cause of the remainder is unknown. The DNA was the basis for D and trimming; V, J and clone size are from that table. The sample data list about 74,000 clones, and about 83% of these were observed just once. The top ten clonotypes cover less than 45% of the sample.

The receptor chain draws on TRBV11-3 and TRBJ1-1; TRBD1 is a possible D gene, resting on 5 matching bases. The receptor comes from a man between 65 and 85 years old with acute or convalescent COVID-19. Sequenced sample: peripheral blood. This receptor has the CDR3 CASSLGGEGTEAFF. The DNA reads TGTGCCAGCAGCTTAGGGGGCGAAGGCACTGAAGCTTTCTTT.